The source of this T cell receptor beta chain is a study of T cell clones after liver transplantation. To note about this clone: Its antigen is undetermined.

TCRdb's copy holds only in-frame clones and misses some; the assay was immunoSEQ multiplex PCR. The sample lists some 120,000 clones, 90% occurring once. The CDR3 is 19 residues long. V dropped 0 bases and J dropped 5; count of bases not matched to a gene: 14. Germline CDR1 and CDR2: SGHTA and FQGNSA. Study-wide results and limits: In two subjects, few donor cells limited the measurable donor-reactive repertoire. Circulating graft-donor-reactive CD4 TCRbeta sequences fell significantly post-transplant in most of the 8 subjects.

This receptor was identified in a human patient who received a liver transplant. Part of the T cell pool may stem from the graft donor. The chain has TRBV7-2 and TRBJ2-4; 9 bases align to TRBD1. This specimen consisted of CD4+ T cells from blood, obtained 12 months after liver transplant. The CDR3 DNA reads as TGTGCCAGCAGCTTAGCGCCCCCCCCTAACAGGGGGCGTCAAAACATTCAGTACTTC. It codes for CASSLAPPPNRGRQNIQYF.